These 24 T cell receptor beta chains were sequenced from one sample in a study of shared clonotypes between healthy human individuals. Here immunoSEQ multiplex PCR was the method, and the copy in TCRdb shows in-frame clones only, minus some. The table includes under 1,100,000 clones, around 76% detected once. Sequencing was done on a sample of memory CD4+ T cells sorted from blood. Documented subset: CD45RA-negative fraction. The receptors derive from a man between 18 and 29 years old in good health.

This chain uses TRBV29-1 with TRBJ1-2; TRBD1 is a possible D gene (6 bases). V was shortened by 7 bases and J by 6 bases, with 18 bases between the two germline ends. The CDR3 is made up of 13 amino acids. CDR1 and CDR2 (germline): SQVTM, ANQGSEA. CDR3 protein: CSAGATGLDGYTF. The CDR3 DNA reads TGCAGCGCGGGGGCAACAGGGTTGGATGGCTACACCTTC.

The rearrangement joins TRBV4-3 to TRBJ1-4; D uncertain. Germline V gives CDR1 LGHNA, CDR2 YSLEER. V lost 0 bases and J lost 4, with 9 bases in between. This CDR3 has 15 residues. Written as DNA, the CDR3 is TGCGCCAGCAGCCAAGAGGTGGGGTATAATGAAAAACTGTTTTTT. Translation: CASSQEVGYNEKLFF.

Regarding this clone: Other DNA variants within this sample encode the same CDR3. This chain joins TRBV28 and TRBJ1-1; 9 bases fit TRBD1. Germline V gene sequence: CDR1 MDHEN, CDR2 SYDVKM. CDR3 length equals 14 residues. V shed 3 bases and J 5 bases; nucleotides not matched to a gene: 4. CDR3 sequence: CASSLGQGGTEAFF. CDR3 sequence (DNA): TGTGCCAGCAGTTTGGGACAGGGCGGTACTGAAGCTTTCTTT. The full variable domain, its missing parts supplied by reference TRBV28 and TRBJ1-1, is DVKVTQSSRYLVKRTGEKVFLECVQDMDHENMFWYRQDPGLGLRLIYFSYDVKMKEKGDIPEGYSVSREKKERFSLILESASTNQTSMYLCASSLGQGGTEAFFGQGTRLTVV.

This clone appeared many times. DNA of the CDR3: TGTGCCAGCAGACGGACTAGCGGGGCTTACAATGAGCAGTTCTTC. It is translated as CASRRTSGAYNEQFF. V is TRBV2 and J is TRBJ2-1; 12 bases align to TRBD2. The germline V gene encodes CDR1 SNHLY and CDR2 FYNNEI. The CDR3 totals 15 residues. V was clipped by 6 bases and J by 4 bases; unmatched bases: 4.

This clone was counted a few times. The gene calls are TRBV4-3 and TRBJ2-2; 8 nucleotides line up with TRBD1. The CDR3 is 15 amino acids. V lost 4 bases and J lost 1; bases outside the gene matches: 2. Germline V gene lookup returns CDR1 LGHNA and CDR2 YSLEER. DNA for the CDR3: TGCGCCAGCAGCCGAGGGACAGGGAACACCGGGGAGCTGTTTTTT. Amino acid sequence: CASSRGTGNTGELFF.

This clone turned up a few times. CDR3 region: CASSLNRGGSYEQYF. In DNA, the CDR3 is TGTGCCAGCAGCTTGAATCGAGGGGGCAGTTACGAGCAGTACTTC. The rearrangement uses TRBV5-5 and TRBJ2-7; 7 bases match TRBD1. The CDR3 length is 15 residues. Germline values: CDR1 SGHKS, CDR2 YYEKEE (reference sequence). V gave up 1 base and J gave up 4 bases; unmatched junction bases: 8. Looking up the rest from reference TRBV5-5 and TRBJ2-7 gives the full variable domain: DAGVTQSPTHLIKTRGQQVTLRCSPISGHKSVSWYQQVLGQGPQFIFQYYEKEERGRGNFPDRFSARQFPNYSSELNVNALLLGDSALYLCASSLNRGGSYEQYFGPGTRLTVT.

The V gene is TRBV11-1, the J gene TRBJ2-3; 12 bases map to TRBD2. This CDR3 has 18 residues. The trim removed 6 bases at V and 0 bases at J, leaving 10 bases unmatched. The germline V gene has CDR1 SGHAT and CDR2 FQDESV (reference sequence). This chain's CDR3 is CASSRLAGESSSTDTQYF. The CDR3 nucleotides are TGTGCCAGCAGTCGACTAGCGGGGGAGTCCTCTAGCACAGATACGCAGTATTTT.

The chain employs TRBV5-6 and TRBJ1-1; D perhaps matches TRBD1 (6 bases). Germline assignment: CDR1 SGHDT and CDR2 YYEEEE. The CDR3 is 11 amino acids. V lost 7 bases to trimming and J lost 6 bases, with 10 bases between them. The CDR3 sequence: CASGGGPEAFF. The DNA of the CDR3 is TGTGCCAGCGGTGGGGGCCCTGAAGCTTTCTTT. Drawing the rest from reference TRBV5-6 and TRBJ1-1, the complete variable domain is DAGVTQSPTHLIKTRGQQVTLRCSPKSGHDTVSWYQQALGQGPQFIFQYYEEEERQRGNFPDRFSGHQFPNYSSELNVNALLLGDSALYLCASGGGPEAFFGQGTRLTVV.

The chain recombines TRBV19 with TRBJ2-7; unclear D gene. CDR3 length: 11 residues. The V gene's germline CDR1 is LNHDA and CDR2 SQIVND (reference sequence). Trimming cost V 5 bases and J 5 bases, with 7 bases left between them. CDR3 nucleotide sequence: TGTGCCAGTAGTCAGGTGGACGAGCAGTACTTC. Residues: CASSQVDEQYF.

V is TRBV7-9 and J is TRBJ1-1; D is unresolved. The V end was cut by 5 bases, the J end by 0 bases, with 13 bases between. This CDR3 has 15 amino acids. Germline V gives CDR1 SEHNR, CDR2 FQNEAQ (reference sequence). CDR3 region: CASSRVSSMNTEAFF. Written as DNA, the CDR3 is TGTGCCAGCAGCCGTGTTTCCTCGATGAACACTGAAGCTTTCTTT.

This chain connects TRBV5-1 to TRBJ2-1, with D possibly matching TRBD1 (5 bases). V was shortened by 4 bases and J by 3 bases, with 14 bases between the two germline ends. The germline CDR1 and CDR2 sequences are SGHRS and YFSETQ. The CDR3 spans 15 residues. CDR3 protein: CASSLDQGDYNEQFF. The DNA of the CDR3 is TGCGCCAGCAGCCTGGACCAGGGTGACTACAATGAGCAGTTCTTC.

The DNA of the CDR3 is TGTGCCAGCAGCGTAGGGGGACAGGCCCTCGGGGAGCAGTTCTTC. Its translation is CASSVGGQALGEQFF. This chain links TRBV9 with TRBJ2-1; 8 positions agree with TRBD1. V was pared by 0 bases and J by 10 bases, with 9 bases of the junction left unmatched. CDR1 and CDR2 (germline): SGDLS, YYNGEE. The CDR3 has 15 amino acids.

The chain recombines TRBV7-9 with TRBJ1-2; maybe TRBD1 (5 bases). The CDR3 contains 13 residues. The V end lost 0 bases, the J end lost 8 bases, and 10 bases lay between the germline ends. Germline values: CDR1 SEHNR, CDR2 FQNEAQ (reference sequence). The CDR3 nucleotides are TGTGCCAGCAGCTTAGCAGGGGCATTGGGCTACACCTTC. It translates to CASSLAGALGYTF.

The rearrangement joins TRBV5-4 to TRBJ1-1; D gene unclear. The V and J ends lost 4 bases and 4 bases respectively, with 11 bases between them. The CDR3 has 13 amino acids. Germline V lookup: CDR1 SGHNT, CDR2 YYREEE (reference sequence). The CDR3 reads CASSALVGTEAFF. CDR3 nucleotides: TGTGCCAGCAGCGCACTCGTGGGCACTGAAGCTTTCTTT.

The chain is built from TRBV2 and TRBJ2-7; D might be TRBD2 (6 bases). The CDR3 spans 12 residues. V was cut by 4 bases and J by 2 bases, with 6 bases left in between. The germline V gene has CDR1 SNHLY and CDR2 FYNNEI. In DNA, the CDR3 is TGTGCCAGCAGTGGGAGGGCCTACGAGCAGTACTTC. Protein sequence: CASSGRAYEQYF.

The sample holds a few counts of this clone. This chain uses TRBV11-3 with TRBJ2-1; TRBD2 matches 7 bases. Losses at the gene ends were 1 base for V and 2 bases for J; bases not matched to a gene: 2. The germline V gene has CDR1 SGHNT and CDR2 YENEEA. This CDR3 is built from 15 residues. CDR3 sequence: CASSLGAGAYNEQFF. For the CDR3, the DNA is TGTGCCAGCAGCTTAGGGGCGGGAGCCTACAATGAGCAGTTCTTC.

The chain uses TRBV29-1 and TRBJ1-1; D is perhaps TRBD1 (6 bases). This CDR3 has 14 residues. Trimming took 0 bases from V and 7 from J, leaving 15 bases between them. The germline V gene has CDR1 SQVTM and CDR2 ANQGSEA. The CDR3 reads CSVEEGALGGEAFF. For the CDR3, the DNA is TGCAGCGTTGAAGAGGGGGCGCTGGGTGGTGAAGCTTTCTTT.

This rearrangement joins TRBV5-1 to TRBJ2-7; 9 bases are shared with TRBD1. The V gene's germline CDR1 is SGHRS and CDR2 YFSETQ. The CDR3 loop spans 19 amino acids. Trimming at V came to 0 bases and at J to 5 bases, leaving 18 bases not matched to a gene. In nucleotides, the CDR3 is TGCGCCAGCAGCTTGGAAAGGGTCGCCGGGACAGGGAGTCGCCACGAGCAGTACTTC. This encodes CASSLERVAGTGSRHEQYF.

This rearrangement joins TRBV7-9 to TRBJ1-1, with 10 bases lining up with TRBD1. Germline V gene sequence: CDR1 SEHNR, CDR2 FQNEAQ (reference sequence). This CDR3 contains 16 residues. Trimming removed 4 bases from V and 5 bases from J; junction bases left unmatched: 10. The DNA of the CDR3 is TGTGCCAGCAGCTACAACCGGGACAGGGGAAAAACTGAAGCTTTCTTT. Amino acids: CASSYNRDRGKTEAFF.

V is TRBV2 and J is TRBJ1-2; TRBD1 aligns across 10 bases. After removal of 7 bases from V and 4 bases from J, the junction contained 3 bases not matched to a gene. The germline V gene has CDR1 SNHLY and CDR2 FYNNEI. The CDR3 extends over 13 amino acids. The CDR3 sequence: CASMGQGFYGYTF. CDR3 bases: TGTGCCAGCATGGGACAGGGGTTCTATGGCTACACCTTC.

The rearrangement uses TRBV5-1 and TRBJ2-3; 10 bases are shared with TRBD1. The trim removed 6 bases at V and 3 bases at J, leaving 10 bases unmatched. The CDR3 sequence is 16 residues long. Germline V gene data show CDR1 as SGHRS and CDR2 as YFSETQ. CDR3 in amino acids: CASTPDRGRITDTQYF. The CDR3 region has the DNA TGCGCCAGCACCCCCGACAGGGGGCGTATTACAGATACGCAGTATTTT.

The chain links TRBV25-1 to TRBJ2-1, with 7 bases aligning to TRBD2. Germline V CDR1 and CDR2: MGHDK, SYGVNS. The CDR3 has 15 amino acids. V trimming: 7 bases; J trimming: 4 bases; junction bases outside the gene matches: 10. CDR3 amino acids: CASNFLADTYNEQFF. The CDR3 bases are TGTGCCAGCAACTTCCTAGCGGACACATACAATGAGCAGTTCTTC.

A note on this clone: The same CDR3 also results from other DNA sequences found in this sample. The chain recombines TRBV5-1 with TRBJ1-6; unclear D gene. Trimming took 0 bases from V and 5 from J, leaving 6 bases between them. Germline V CDR1 and CDR2: SGHRS, YFSETQ. CDR3 length: 14 residues. The CDR3 nucleotides read TGCGCCAGCAGCTTGGGGCAGGATAATTCACCCCTCCACTTT. This gives the protein CASSLGQDNSPLHF.

The chain combines TRBV10-2 with TRBJ2-1; TRBD2 agrees at 10 bases. V dropped 0 bases and J dropped 9; count of bases not matched to a gene: 5. The CDR3 has 15 amino acids. Germline V gene lookup returns CDR1 WSHSY and CDR2 SAAADI. The CDR3 sequence is CASSESSGRASEQFF. CDR3 DNA sequence: TGCGCCAGCAGTGAGTCGAGCGGGAGGGCCAGTGAGCAGTTCTTC.